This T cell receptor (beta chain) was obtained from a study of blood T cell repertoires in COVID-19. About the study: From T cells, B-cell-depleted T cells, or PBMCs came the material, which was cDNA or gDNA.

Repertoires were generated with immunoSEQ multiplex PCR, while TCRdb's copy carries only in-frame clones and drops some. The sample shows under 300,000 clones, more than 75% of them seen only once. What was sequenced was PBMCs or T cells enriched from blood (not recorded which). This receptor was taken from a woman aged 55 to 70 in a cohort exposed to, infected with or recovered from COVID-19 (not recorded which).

CDR3 loop: CASSLQLNEKLFF. CDR3 in DNA: TGTGCCAGCAGTTTGCAGTTAAATGAAAAACTGTTTTTT. The V call is TRBV12-3 or TRBV12-4, the J call TRBJ1-4; D gene ambiguous. The V gene lost 3 bases and the J gene lost 5 bases, with 7 bases spanning the gap. The CDR3 contains 13 residues.